A single TCR beta chain is shown here with its context. These data belong to a study of blood T cell repertoires in COVID-19. Germline V lookup: CDR1 SSHAT, CDR2 FNYEAQ (reference sequence). CDR3 size: 17 residues. Trimming shortened V by 5 bases and J by 1 base, and 18 bases separated the two germline ends. Repertoires were generated with immunoSEQ multiplex PCR, while TCRdb's copy carries only in-frame clones and drops some. The sample carries fewer than 700,000 clones, around 90% recorded once. The TCR sequence derives from a woman in her forties or fifties with COVID-19, enrolled during active disease. The rearrangement uses TRBV7-7 and TRBJ1-5; D perhaps matches TRBD1 (6 bases). Source material: peripheral blood. The CDR3: CASSILQPGQSNQPQHF. DNA for the CDR3: TGTGCCAGCAGCATACTGCAGCCGGGACAAAGCAATCAGCCCCAGCATTTT.